The clone carrying this T cell receptor (beta chain) was recorded once. What it binds is unknown. Researchers ran the PCR with 60 Vbeta and 13 Jbeta primers. TCRdb's table, derived via immunoSEQ multiplex PCR, lists solely in-frame clones and lacks some. This table has over 150,000 clones, around 80% appearing once. This sample stems from a study of cytomegalovirus exposure and HLA in healthy donors. The study's findings and limits: A cluster of highly shared sequence variants was likely a sequencing artifact. It was reported that the classifier diagnosed cytomegalovirus status with high specificity and sensitivity in both the original and validation cohorts.

The sequencing sample was made of PBMCs. This receptor was identified in a woman in her 50s in good health and CMV-seropositive.

This CDR3 is CSVQMGSRAQYF. CDR3 DNA sequence: TGCAGCGTTCAAATGGGGTCCAGGGCCCAGTACTTC. The chain uses TRBV29-1 and TRBJ2-5; perhaps TRBD1 as D (5 bases). Trimming removed 5 bases from V and 9 bases from J, with 16 bases in between. Germline CDR1 is SQVTM and CDR2 is ANQGSEA. The CDR3 sequence is 12 residues long. Looking up the rest from reference TRBV29-1 and TRBJ2-5 gives the full variable domain: SAVISQKPSRDICQRGTSLTIQCQVDSQVTMMFWYRQQPGQSLTLIATANQGSEATYESGFVIDKFPISRPNLTFSTLTVSNMSPEDSSIYLCSVQMGSRAQYFGPGTRLLVL.